The clone carrying this T cell receptor (beta chain) has more than one count but fewer than ten. Germline V gene data show CDR1 as DFQATT and CDR2 as SNEGSKA (reference sequence). The junction had 14 bases not matched to a gene; V was cut back by 2 bases and J by 10 bases. CDR3 size: 15 residues. TCRdb used MiXCR to reprocess the RT-PCR reads, holding one entry per CDR3 protein. In the table there are about 700,000 distinct CDR3 sequences, about 14% of which are singletons. The sequenced material came from memory CD4+ T cells from blood. This sequence originates from a female donor in good health, serving as a healthy control. This chain connects TRBV20-1 to TRBJ2-1, with TRBD2 matching 7 bases. The CDR3 protein is CSARSGRRDYGEQFF. The CDR3, as DNA: TGCAGTGCTAGAAGTGGTCGGCGGGACTACGGGGAGCAGTTCTTC.